Many counts were recorded for the clone carrying this T cell receptor (beta chain). CDR3 length: 15 amino acids. CDR1 is MNHEY, CDR2 SVGAGI, per germline. Trimming stripped 5 bases from V and 0 bases from J, with 11 bases between. The data originate from a study of molecular identifiers for immune sequencing clone quantification. TCRdb reprocessed the PCR reads via MiXCR and lists one record per CDR3 protein. The sample has about 500,000 distinct CDR3 sequences, 25% seen once. Sequenced sample: naive CD8+ T cells from blood, with Jurkat cell RNA spiked in. The subset here: FACS-sorted CD8+CD4-CCR7+CD45RA+ naive T cells. The sequence was collected from a human donor in good health. Some libraries in this study had Jurkat cell RNA spiked in. The chain is built from TRBV6-5 and TRBJ1-3; D call uncertain. DNA of the CDR3: TGTGCCAGCAGTATAAGACCCTACTCTGGAAACACCATATATTTT. Translation gives CASSIRPYSGNTIYF.